This TCR beta chain came from a study of CD8 T cells in ankylosing spondylitis. Study-level findings and limits: Reportedly, significant enrichment of disease-linked clones occurred in matched ankylosing spondylitis synovial fluid. Existing reports had already noted some motif variants in reactive arthritis synovial fluid and blood. A TCR beta motif of eight or nine highly homologous variants seemed to mark ankylosing spondylitis blood.

This clonotype was detected many times. Its antigen is unidentified. Germline lookup yields CDR1 SGHKS and CDR2 YYEKEE (reference sequence). The CDR3 extends over 15 amino acids. V trimming: 4 bases; J trimming: 2 bases; junction bases outside the gene matches: 5. A single record per CDR3 protein comes from TCRdb applying MiXCR to the 5' RACE reads. There are 250,000 to 400,000 distinct CDR3 sequences in the sample; 11% occur only once, and about 10% lies in the top ten. The clonotype was recovered from a female donor with ankylosing spondylitis or in good health (not recorded which). The chain uses TRBV5-5 and TRBJ2-3; 9 bases agree with TRBD2. Sequenced: blood, either unsorted or a sorted T cell fraction (not recorded which). CDR3 nucleotides: TGTGCCAGCAGCAACGGACTAGCGAACACAGATACGCAGTATTTT. Amino acids: CASSNGLANTDTQYF.